The 8 T cell receptor beta chains in this list originate from one sample, sequenced in a study of T-cell memory formation after mild COVID-19. TCRdb processed the 5' RACE reads anew with MiXCR; each CDR3 protein has one entry. There are about 170,000 distinct CDR3 sequences in the sample; approximately 13% occur only once, and 2.5% to 3.5% lies in the top ten. Sample: PBMCs or a T cell subset sorted from them (not recorded which). The receptor source for this set is a young man who had mild COVID-19 (a few samples of this study predate the infection). Cell type and time point are not known.

This clonotype appeared a few times. The chain links TRBV5-1 to TRBJ2-1; 7 bases fit TRBD1. Trimming cost V 4 bases and J 0 bases; bases outside gene matches: 10. This CDR3 is 17 amino acids long. Germline loops: CDR1 SGHRS, CDR2 YFSETQ. This CDR3 reads CASSARQGTPSYNEQFF. The CDR3 DNA sequence: TGCGCCAGCAGCGCCAGACAGGGAACCCCCTCCTACAATGAGCAGTTCTTC.

The chain couples TRBV11-2 to TRBJ2-2; TRBD2 agrees at 7 bases. The trim removed 0 bases at V and 2 bases at J, leaving 6 bases unmatched. The V gene's germline CDR1 is SGHAT and CDR2 FQNNGV. This CDR3 contains 17 residues. Here the CDR3 reads CASSLDGRGINTGELFF. Written as DNA, the CDR3 is TGTGCCAGCAGCTTAGATGGGCGGGGGATAAACACCGGGGAGCTGTTTTTT.

This clonotype was seen a few times. The genes are TRBV12-3 or TRBV12-4 and TRBJ1-5, with D tentatively TRBD1 (6 bases). Trimming shortened V by 6 bases and J by 0 bases, and 12 bases separated the two germline ends. There are 15 residues in the CDR3. In DNA form, the CDR3 reads TGTGCCAGCAGCGCAGGGGAGGGTAGCAATCAGCCCCAGCATTTT. It yields the protein CASSAGEGSNQPQHF.

The genes are TRBV6-5 and TRBJ2-5; no clear D gene. The CDR3 spans 13 residues. V lost 5 bases, J lost 1 base, and 8 bases lay in between. Germline V lookup: CDR1 MNHEY, CDR2 SVGAGI. This CDR3 is CASSRTTQETQYF. The CDR3 coding sequence is TGTGCCAGCAGTCGGACGACCCAAGAGACCCAGTACTTC.

The J gene is TRBJ2-5, the V gene TRBV6-6; 12 nucleotides agree with TRBD1. CDR1 and CDR2 (germline): MNHNY, SVGAGI (reference sequence). V lost 4 bases and J lost 1; bases outside the gene matches: 1. The CDR3 is made up of 15 amino acids. CDR3 region: CASSWGQGAQETQYF. The CDR3 nucleotides are TGTGCCAGCAGTTGGGGACAGGGGGCCCAAGAGACCCAGTACTTC.

This clonotype has just a few counts. The chain couples TRBV18 to TRBJ2-7; 7 bases match TRBD1. The CDR3 contains 16 residues. Germline CDR1 and CDR2: KGHSH and LQKENI. V gave up 2 bases and J gave up 2 bases; unmatched junction bases: 9. The CDR3 bases are TGTGCCAGCTCACCAGGGGTCTCGGGACAGACCTACGAGCAGTACTTC. Its protein product is CASSPGVSGQTYEQYF.

This clonotype was counted at least ten times. The V gene is TRBV10-2, the J gene TRBJ2-1, with 7 positions matching TRBD2. This CDR3 contains 15 residues. The junction had 8 bases not matched to a gene; V was cut back by 6 bases and J by 3 bases. CDR1 is WSHSY, CDR2 SAAADI, per germline. DNA of the CDR3: TGCGCCAGCAGGGAGGAGGCGGGGGACTACAATGAGCAGTTCTTC. This sequence encodes CASREEAGDYNEQFF.

The chain combines TRBV5-1 with TRBJ1-6; perhaps TRBD1 as D (5 bases). V dropped 4 bases and J dropped 10 bases, with 18 bases sitting between them. The CDR3 covers 15 residues. CDR1 is SGHRS and CDR2 is YFSETQ in the germline V gene. In nucleotides, the CDR3 is TGCGCCAGCAGCACCGGTGGGGACGGAGCCTCACCCCTCCACTTT. Amino acid sequence: CASSTGGDGASPLHF.